Below are 13 T cell receptor beta chains sequenced from a single sample in a study of T cell responses to AZD1222 COVID-19 vaccine. Generated by immunoSEQ multiplex PCR, the TCRdb table keeps only in-frame clones and is missing some. The sample carries some 120,000 clones, just over 85% recorded once. The source material was peripheral blood, sampled on day 0 of AZD1222 vaccination. The receptors come from an adult in good health.

The gene calls are TRBV27 and TRBJ1-4; D is perhaps TRBD1 (6 bases). The CDR3 has 15 amino acids. CDR1 and CDR2 from the germline V gene are MNHEY and SMNVEV (reference sequence). V lost 4 bases and J lost 3, with 12 bases in between. The CDR3 sequence is CASSSNRAANEKLFF. DNA for the CDR3: TGTGCCAGCAGTTCCAACAGGGCAGCTAATGAAAAACTGTTTTTT.

The gene calls are TRBV5-4 and TRBJ2-7; TRBD2 agrees at 7 bases. CDR1 SGHNT and CDR2 YYREEE come from the germline V gene (reference sequence). V lost 1 base and J lost 3; bases outside the gene matches: 4. The CDR3 is made up of 14 amino acids. CDR3 DNA: TGTGCCAGCAGCTTGATAGGCGGGAGCTACGAGCAGTACTTC. Protein sequence: CASSLIGGSYEQYF.

This sequence joins TRBV30 and TRBJ2-1; D possibly matches TRBD1 or TRBD2 (6 bases each). The CDR3 contains 15 residues. Germline V lookup: CDR1 GTSNPN, CDR2 SVGIG (reference sequence). Trimming took 4 bases from V and 5 from J, leaving 18 bases between them. The CDR3 sequence: CAWTHDWGANNEQFF. The CDR3 DNA sequence: TGTGCCTGGACCCACGACTGGGGGGCCAACAATGAGCAGTTCTTC.

The chain is built from TRBV4-2 and TRBJ2-2, with D possibly matching TRBD2 (6 bases). Trimming removed 3 bases at V and 0 bases at J, with 17 bases between. Germline lookup yields CDR1 LGHNA and CDR2 YNFKEQ. The CDR3 spans 18 residues. The CDR3 DNA follows: TGTGCCAGCAGCCAGATCAAAGGCGGGAACGCGAACACCGGGGAGCTGTTTTTT. Protein: CASSQIKGGNANTGELFF.

The chain employs TRBV7-3 and TRBJ1-1, with 10 bases aligning to TRBD1. The V and J ends lost 2 bases and 5 bases, in that order; junction bases with no gene match: 2. This CDR3 is 14 amino acids long. Per germline, CDR1 SGHTA and CDR2 FQGTGA. The CDR3 DNA reads TGTGCCAGCAGCTTAGGGACAGGGGTTACTGAAGCTTTCTTT. It is translated as CASSLGTGVTEAFF.

J is TRBJ2-2 and V is TRBV3-1 (or the pseudogene TRBV3-2); D might be TRBD2 (6 bases). Trimming took 4 bases from V and 1 from J, leaving 16 bases between them. The CDR3 runs to 17 residues. Per germline, CDR1 LGHDT and CDR2 YNNKEL (reference sequence). The CDR3 DNA reads TGTGCCAGCAGCCTGACCCGGATAGCGGAGAACACCGGGGAGCTGTTTTTT. Translating it yields CASSLTRIAENTGELFF.

This rearrangement joins TRBV4-3 to TRBJ2-1, with D possibly TRBD2 on 5 matching bases. Trimming left V 1 base short and J 8 bases short, with 12 bases between. Germline V gene sequence: CDR1 LGHNA, CDR2 YSLEER. CDR3 length: 14 amino acids. CDR3 sequence reads: CASSQGEGRHEQFF. The CDR3 DNA reads as TGCGCCAGCAGCCAAGGAGAGGGTCGGCATGAGCAGTTCTTC.

The rearrangement uses TRBV5-6 and TRBJ2-5, with 10 bases identical to TRBD2. The CDR3 is made up of 15 amino acids. The V and J ends lost 5 bases and 3 bases, in that order; junction bases with no gene match: 7. The germline V gene has CDR1 SGHDT and CDR2 YYEEEE. This chain's CDR3 is CASRGTGTSEETQYF. The CDR3 region has the DNA TGTGCCAGCAGAGGGACCGGGACTAGCGAAGAGACCCAGTACTTC.

This sequence joins TRBV10-3 and TRBJ1-1; D not certain. V shed 6 bases and J shed 7 bases, with 9 bases lying between them. The CDR3 extends over 11 amino acids. Germline V lookup: CDR1 ENHRY, CDR2 SYGVKD. The CDR3 sequence: CAIRGPFEAFF. In DNA form, the CDR3 reads TGTGCCATCAGGGGCCCTTTTGAAGCTTTCTTT.

The V call is TRBV7-2, the J call TRBJ1-4; 7 bases match TRBD1. There are 14 residues in the CDR3. CDR1 SGHTA and CDR2 FQGNSA come from the germline V gene. Trimming at V came to 5 bases and at J to 0 bases, leaving 0 bases not matched to a gene. For the CDR3, the DNA is TGTGCCAGCAGCGACAGGGCAACTAATGAAAAACTGTTTTTT. Amino acids: CASSDRATNEKLFF. Using reference TRBV7-2 and TRBJ1-4 for the parts outside the CDR3, the full variable domain is GAGVSQSPSNKVTEKGKDVELRCDPISGHTALYWYRQSLGQGLEFLIYFQGNSAPDKSGLPSDRFSAERTGGSVSTLTIQRTQQEDSAVYLCASSDRATNEKLFFGSGTQLSVL.

V gene TRBV10-3 combines with J gene TRBJ2-5; the D gene could be TRBD1 or TRBD2 (5 bases each). The CDR3 sequence is 15 residues long. V was pared by 6 bases and J by 4 bases, with 18 bases between. Germline CDR1 and CDR2: ENHRY and SYGVKD. The CDR3 DNA sequence: TGTGCCATCAGCCCCCGGGACCCAATTGGAGAGACCCAGTACTTC. This sequence encodes CAISPRDPIGETQYF.

Only one count was recorded for this clone. V and J are TRBV7-3 and TRBJ2-3, with TRBD2 identical over 10 bases. This CDR3 spans 17 amino acids. Unmatched junction bases numbered 10, after V lost 5 bases and J lost 2 bases. CDR1 is SGHTA and CDR2 is FQGTGA in the germline V gene. CDR3 sequence reads: CASSPGALAGFTDTQYF. DNA of the CDR3: TGTGCCAGCAGCCCCGGGGCACTAGCGGGATTCACAGATACGCAGTATTTT.

The chain has TRBV3-1 (or the pseudogene TRBV3-2) and TRBJ1-6, with unresolved D. The V and J ends lost 4 bases and 6 bases respectively, with 13 bases between them. The CDR3 spans 15 residues. Per germline, CDR1 LGHDT and CDR2 YNNKEL (reference sequence). The CDR3, as DNA: TGTGCCAGCAGCCCTCCGGCCAGCAGTAATTCACCCCTCCACTTT. Translation gives CASSPPASSNSPLHF.